This is a list of T cell receptor beta chains from one sample in a study of blood T cells in healthy people across ages. TCRdb re-called the 5' RACE reads with MiXCR, one entry per CDR3 protein. The sample consists of roughly 1,500,000 distinct CDR3 sequences, about 35% of them appearing once. The sequenced sample consisted of blood. All receptors derive from a woman aged 25 to 45 in good health. CDR3s leave out the opening cysteine and the closing phenylalanine or tryptophan. Expanded clones get a size class; other rows say once, few or many, or leave the size out.

cdr3_aa	j_call	v_call	clone_size
ASSPDGSMMETQY	TRBJ2-5	TRBV9	many
ASSYSFYRGGTDTQY	TRBJ2-3	TRBV6-5	few
SASTAGVGDTQY	TRBJ2-3	TRBV20-1	NA
ASSSTGDRGFYEQY	TRBJ2-7	TRBV7-9	few
ASSLSPGSSYEQY	TRBJ2-7	TRBV27	few
ASSLQGADSSQH	TRBJ1-5	TRBV7-9	NA
ASRAGGLLVGYEQY	TRBJ2-7	TRBV6-1	NA
ASGTGNNEQF	TRBJ2-1	TRBV27	NA
ASSKLGLDGCT	TRBJ1-2	TRBV6-5	NA
ASSLAAGLSTDTQY	TRBJ2-3	TRBV12-3/TRBV12-4	many
ASSQQLWASNQPQH	TRBJ1-5	TRBV4-1	NA
ASSLGGTGFSQPQH	TRBJ1-5	TRBV12-3/TRBV12-4	few
ASSSRGGLTEAF	TRBJ1-1	TRBV5-1	NA
SARDADQETQY	NA	TRBV20-1	NA
ASSLRTRETQY	NA	TRBV5-5	NA
SVIRLDSYEQY	TRBJ2-7	TRBV29-1	many
SGTLTGTEAF	TRBJ1-1	TRBV29-1	NA
ASTERPDGNEQF	TRBJ2-1	TRBV10-1	few
ASSLGRRDTEAF	TRBJ1-1	TRBV12-3/TRBV12-4	few
AWSGAAARNADYGYT	TRBJ1-2	TRBV30	NA
ASSLGTIEDTQY	TRBJ2-3	TRBV5-1	few
ASSLEEGSNTEAF	TRBJ1-1	TRBV5-1	few
ACGGGLDTDTQY	TRBJ2-3	TRBV7-7	NA
ASSEPTGPNTDTQY	TRBJ2-3	TRBV9	NA
SPLGDFRYEQY	TRBJ2-7	TRBV20-1	few
ASSPESGDQETQY	TRBJ2-5	TRBV5-1	NA
ASSSPGLAISYEQY	NA	TRBV28	few
ASSVEPSPNEQF	TRBJ2-1	TRBV3-1	NA
ASYRGPYTQY	TRBJ2-3	TRBV30	NA
ASSVYGDINQPQH	TRBJ1-5	TRBV9	few
ASSLFEGQPQH	TRBJ1-5	TRBV5-1	few
ASRKQDNYEQY	TRBJ2-7	TRBV5-1	many
ASSYRGLAGNNEQF	TRBJ2-1	TRBV6-2/TRBV6-3	few
ASSQGEGHEQF	TRBJ2-1	TRBV18	NA
ASSLGGLCYEQY	TRBJ2-7	TRBV7-2	NA
SASQASSTDTQY	TRBJ2-3	TRBV20-1	NA
AISESPDRLYGYT	TRBJ1-2	TRBV10-3	few
SAYGHSPHSSYNEQF	TRBJ2-1	TRBV20-1	NA
ASRQPGPRGYT	TRBJ1-2	TRBV7-9	few
ASSPGSLAKNIQY	TRBJ2-4	TRBV27	NA
ASSPLTEGGETQY	TRBJ2-5	TRBV27	NA
ASTILTNYGYT	TRBJ1-2	TRBV6-1	NA
ASTSWMDNEQF	TRBJ2-1	TRBV6-5	NA
AWSRGQGGGDTQY	TRBJ2-3	TRBV30	NA
ASSIAGDEQF	TRBJ2-1	TRBV19	NA
SAIRSFGPPTRIWSYNEQF	TRBJ2-1	TRBV20-1	NA
ASSSLGGLTYNEQF	TRBJ2-1	TRBV6-5	NA